These 17 T cell receptor beta chains were all obtained from the same sample, sequenced in a study of blood T cell repertoires in COVID-19. Sequencing was performed with immunoSEQ multiplex PCR; in TCRdb, only in-frame clones are kept and a portion is missing. The table shows roughly 52,000 clones, with around nine tenths occurring only once. Material: peripheral blood. The receptors derive from a man aged 45-65 years with acute or convalescent COVID-19.

The chain combines TRBV2 with TRBJ1-3; 7 bases match TRBD1. The CDR3 is made up of 17 amino acids. The germline CDR1 and CDR2 sequences are SNHLY and FYNNEI. V shed 6 bases and J 2 bases; nucleotides not matched to a gene: 13. The CDR3, as DNA: TGTGCCAGCAGGCACACGGTCAGGGGGTTCCCTGGAAACACCATATATTTT. Translation: CASRHTVRGFPGNTIYF. The variable domain in full, with the rest retrieved from reference TRBV2 and TRBJ1-3, is EPEVTQTPSHQVTQMGQEVILRCVPISNHLYFYWYRQILGQKVEFLVSFYNNEISEKSEIFDDQFSVERPDGSNFTLKIRSTKLEDSAMYFCASRHTVRGFPGNTIYFGEGSWLTVV.

The chain employs TRBV6-1 and TRBJ2-1; 8 bases line up with TRBD1. The CDR3 spans 15 residues. Germline V gene sequence: CDR1 MNHNS, CDR2 SASEGT. J lost 8 bases, V lost 2 bases, and 8 bases had no gene match. This CDR3 is CASSELDRVGDEQFF. As DNA, the CDR3 is TGTGCCAGCAGTGAATTGGACAGGGTAGGCGATGAGCAGTTCTTC.

The rearrangement links TRBV10-2 to TRBJ2-7; 7 nucleotides match TRBD2. With 6 bases clipped from V and 0 bases from J, the junction kept 11 bases outside the gene matches. There are 16 residues in the CDR3. Germline assignment: CDR1 WSHSY and CDR2 SAAADI. CDR3 loop: CASSRPWGGNSYEQYF. The CDR3, as DNA: TGCGCCAGCAGCCGACCTTGGGGGGGAAACTCCTACGAGCAGTACTTC.

V gene TRBV12-5 combines with J gene TRBJ2-5; 12 bases line up with TRBD1. CDR1 LGHNT and CDR2 FRNRAP come from the germline V gene. The CDR3 is 15 amino acids. The J segment lost 7 bases and the V segment lost 6 bases, leaving 9 bases of the junction unmatched. For the CDR3, the DNA is TGTGCTAGTGGCCTGGGACAGGGGGCGGGAGGGACCCAGTACTTC. Protein product: CASGLGQGAGGTQYF.

The chain joins TRBV6-1 to TRBJ1-5, with D unresolved. Between the trimmed V and J ends, which lost 3 bases and 3 bases, there was a span of 12 bases. The germline V gene has CDR1 MNHNS and CDR2 SASEGT. This CDR3 has 15 amino acids. The CDR3 nucleotides are TGTGCCAGCAGTGAGACGAGGCAGTTCAATCAGCCCCAGCATTTT. Translation gives CASSETRQFNQPQHF.

The V and J genes are TRBV19 and TRBJ2-1; TRBD1 aligns across 8 bases. Germline CDR1 reads LNHDA; CDR2 reads SQIVND (reference sequence). The CDR3 totals 15 residues. Trimming took 5 bases from V and 3 from J; bases not matched to a gene: 6. The CDR3: CASSPRTGIYNEQFF. DNA for the CDR3: TGTGCCAGTAGTCCCCGGACAGGGATCTACAATGAGCAGTTCTTC. The variable domain in full, completed from reference TRBV19 and TRBJ2-1, reads DGGITQSPKYLFRKEGQNVTLSCEQNLNHDAMYWYRQDPGQGLRLIYYSQIVNDFQKGDIAEGYSVSREKKESFPLTVTSAQKNPTAFYLCASSPRTGIYNEQFFGPGTRLTVL.

This clone has just one count. The chain recombines TRBV27 with TRBJ1-1; D may be TRBD1 (6 bases). V shed 2 bases and J shed 5 bases, with 6 bases lying between them. The CDR3 is 12 residues long. Germline CDR1 is MNHEY and CDR2 is SMNVEV (reference sequence). DNA of the CDR3: TGTGCCAGCAGTTTAACAGGGACTGAAGCTTTCTTT. Translated: CASSLTGTEAFF.

The chain combines TRBV5-1 with TRBJ2-1, with TRBD2 identical over 7 bases. The CDR3 is made up of 16 amino acids. With V trimmed by 3 bases and J by 2 bases, 8 bases remained unmatched. Germline V lookup: CDR1 SGHRS, CDR2 YFSETQ. CDR3 loop: CASSYLSGVTYNEQFF. CDR3 bases: TGCGCCAGCAGCTACCTCAGCGGGGTCACCTACAATGAGCAGTTCTTC.

V usage is TRBV28 and J usage is TRBJ2-1, with 7 bases identical to TRBD2. This CDR3 region has 18 residues. Germline V gives CDR1 MDHEN, CDR2 SYDVKM. V gave up 4 bases and J gave up 6 bases; unmatched junction bases: 18. CDR3 in amino acids: CASSSPGFRGGSINEQFF. In nucleotides, the CDR3 is TGTGCCAGCAGTTCCCCCGGTTTCCGGGGCGGGAGTATCAATGAGCAGTTCTTC.

The gene calls are TRBV9 and TRBJ2-1; D perhaps matches TRBD1 (7 bases). CDR3 size: 14 residues. The V gene's germline CDR1 is SGDLS and CDR2 YYNGEE. V dropped 3 bases and J dropped 9 bases, with 16 bases sitting between them. CDR3 region: CASSGRRQGGEQFF. The CDR3 region has the DNA TGTGCCAGCAGCGGCCGCCGACAGGGAGGTGAGCAGTTCTTC.

CDR3 sequence (DNA): TGTGCCAGCTCAGCGGGGGGGGCCTCCTACGAGCAGTACTTC. Protein: CASSAGGASYEQYF. The genes are TRBV18 and TRBJ2-7; 9 nucleotides agree with TRBD2. This CDR3 spans 14 amino acids. Germline lookup yields CDR1 KGHSH and CDR2 LQKENI. J lost 0 bases, V lost 5 bases, and 2 bases had no gene match.

The chain uses TRBV7-3 and TRBJ2-6; a weak D match, TRBD1 (5 bases). The CDR3 has 17 residues. CDR1 is SGHTA and CDR2 is FQGTGA in the germline V gene. The V and J ends lost 4 bases and 0 bases respectively, with 13 bases between them. CDR3 amino acids: CASSSGPGSSGANVLTF. The CDR3 nucleotides read TGTGCCAGCAGCTCAGGGCCAGGAAGCTCTGGGGCCAACGTCCTGACTTTC.

The chain combines TRBV5-6 with TRBJ2-3; TRBD1 matches at 10 bases. This CDR3 has 16 residues. CDR1 SGHDT and CDR2 YYEEEE come from the germline V gene. V shed 0 bases and J 2 bases; nucleotides not matched to a gene: 3. CDR3 DNA sequence: TGTGCCAGCAGCTTGGCCGGGACAGGGGACACAGATACGCAGTATTTT. Translating gives CASSLAGTGDTDTQYF.

The V call is TRBV7-9, the J call TRBJ2-1; a possible D gene is TRBD1 (6 bases). V dropped 5 bases and J dropped 1 base, with 12 bases sitting between them. CDR3 length: 15 residues. Germline lookup yields CDR1 SEHNR and CDR2 FQNEAQ (reference sequence). Here the CDR3 reads CASSDRGISYNEQFF. The CDR3, as DNA: TGTGCCAGCAGCGATAGGGGGATTTCCTACAATGAGCAGTTCTTC.

The chain combines TRBV6-2 or TRBV6-3 with TRBJ2-5; weak D call: TRBD2 (6 bases). Germline CDR1 is MNHEY and CDR2 is SVGEGT. The V and J ends lost 4 bases and 5 bases respectively, with 8 bases between them. The CDR3 is 12 amino acids. The CDR3 loop reads CASSWSGETQYF. CDR3 sequence (DNA): TGTGCCAGCAGTTGGAGCGGGGAGACCCAGTACTTC.

This clone occurred a few times. V is TRBV9 and J is TRBJ2-3; D might be TRBD1 (6 bases). The CDR3 is made up of 15 amino acids. From germline, CDR1 is SGDLS and CDR2 YYNGEE. V was trimmed by 1 base and J by 4 bases, leaving 13 bases between them. CDR3 amino acids: CASSVYQGSADTQYF. CDR3 nucleotide sequence: TGTGCCAGCAGCGTATACCAGGGGAGTGCAGATACGCAGTATTTT.

The J gene is TRBJ2-7, the V gene TRBV10-3; 9 bases match TRBD1. Germline trimming cut 5 bases from V and 2 bases from J; bases unmatched to any gene: 4. Germline lookup yields CDR1 ENHRY and CDR2 SYGVKD. This CDR3 region has 14 residues. CDR3 in DNA: TGTGCCATCAGTCCGGGACAGGGAACCTACGAGCAGTACTTC. Its protein product is CAISPGQGTYEQYF.